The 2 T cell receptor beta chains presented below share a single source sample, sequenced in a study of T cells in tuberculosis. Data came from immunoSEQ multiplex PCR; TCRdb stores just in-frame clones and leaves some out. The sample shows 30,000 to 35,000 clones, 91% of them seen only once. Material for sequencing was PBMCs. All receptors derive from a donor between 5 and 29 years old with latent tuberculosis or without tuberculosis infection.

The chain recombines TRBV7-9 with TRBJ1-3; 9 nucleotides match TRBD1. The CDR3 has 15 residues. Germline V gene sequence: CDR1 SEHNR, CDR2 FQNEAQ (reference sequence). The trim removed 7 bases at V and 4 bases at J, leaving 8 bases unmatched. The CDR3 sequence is CASKKQGAVGNTIYF. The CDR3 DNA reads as TGTGCCAGCAAAAAACAGGGGGCTGTGGGAAACACCATATATTTT.

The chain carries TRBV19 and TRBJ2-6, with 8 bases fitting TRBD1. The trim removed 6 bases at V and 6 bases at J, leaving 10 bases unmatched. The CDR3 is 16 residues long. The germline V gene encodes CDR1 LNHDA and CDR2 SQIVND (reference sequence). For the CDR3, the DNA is TGTGCCAGTAGCCCGGGGACAGGCCCTGTGGCCAACGTCCTGACTTTC. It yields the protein CASSPGTGPVANVLTF.